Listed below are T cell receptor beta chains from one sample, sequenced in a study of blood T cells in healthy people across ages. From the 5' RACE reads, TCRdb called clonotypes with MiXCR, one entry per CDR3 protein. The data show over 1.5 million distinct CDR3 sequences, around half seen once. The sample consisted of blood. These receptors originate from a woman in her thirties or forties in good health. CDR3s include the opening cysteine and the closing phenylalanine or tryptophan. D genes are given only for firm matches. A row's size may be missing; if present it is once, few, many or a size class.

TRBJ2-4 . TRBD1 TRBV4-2 CASSLRIGQGSDEQYF TGTGCCAGCAGCCTTCGTATAGGACAGGGGTCGGATGAGCAGTACTTC
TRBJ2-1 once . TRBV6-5 CASSYGVGGGHEQFF TGTGCCAGCAGTTACGGAGTTGGAGGGGGCCACGAGCAGTTCTTC
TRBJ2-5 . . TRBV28 CASSDLQGAKETQYF TGTGCCAGCAGTGATTTACAGGGAGCCAAAGAGACCCAGTACTTC
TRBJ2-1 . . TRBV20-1 CSAEQSPMYNEQFF TGCAGTGCGGAACAGTCCCCAATGTACAATGAGCAGTTCTTC
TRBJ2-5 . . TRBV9 CASSPVGQPRTETQYF TGTGCCAGCAGCCCCGTCGGACAGCCAAGGACAGAGACCCAGTACTTC
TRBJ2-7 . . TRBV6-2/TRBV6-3 CASRPHGTSYSYEQYF TGTGCCAGCAGACCCCACGGAACCAGCTACTCCTACGAGCAGTACTTC
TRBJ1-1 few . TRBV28 CASRRTGTDLNTEAFF TGTGCCAGCAGACGCACCGGGACGGATCTCAACACTGAAGCTTTCTTT
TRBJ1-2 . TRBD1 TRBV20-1 CSARDLSPRTGNNNYGYTF TGCAGTGCTAGAGATCTGTCCCCCAGGACAGGGAATAACAACTATGGCTACACCTTC
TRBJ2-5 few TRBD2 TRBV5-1 CASSLGLAGTETQYF TGCGCCAGCAGCTTGGGACTAGCGGGTACGGAGACCCAGTACTTC
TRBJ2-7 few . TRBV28 CASDPYEQYF TGTGCCAGCGATCCGTACGAGCAGTACTTC
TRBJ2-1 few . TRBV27 CASSLTSSGEQFF TGTGCCAGCAGTCTGACTAGTTCGGGCGAGCAGTTCTTC
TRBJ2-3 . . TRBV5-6 CASSLEASAASTDTQYF TGTGCCAGCAGCTTGGAGGCTAGCGCGGCTAGCACAGATACGCAGTATTTT
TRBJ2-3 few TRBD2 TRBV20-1 CSAEWEGTDTQYF TGCAGTGCTGAATGGGAGGGGACAGATACGCAGTATTTT
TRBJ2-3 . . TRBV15 CATSRMTDTQYF TGTGCCACCAGCAGAATGACAGATACGCAGTATTTT
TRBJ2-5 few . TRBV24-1 CATSDLQGLQETQYF TGTGCCACCAGTGATTTGCAGGGCCTCCAAGAGACCCAGTACTTC
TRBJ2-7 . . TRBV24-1 CATSAAVGYEQYF TGTGCCACCAGTGCGGCGGTAGGGTACGAGCAGTACTTC
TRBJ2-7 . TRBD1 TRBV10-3 CAISPGQGRYEQYF TGTGCCATCAGTCCGGGACAGGGTCGCTACGAGCAGTACTTC
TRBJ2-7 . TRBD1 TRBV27 CASSPGQPVNEQYF TGTGCCAGCAGTCCGGGACAGCCTGTGAACGAGCAGTACTTC
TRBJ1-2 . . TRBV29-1 CSVLGSYGYTF TGCAGCGTCCTAGGGTCCTATGGCTACACCTTC
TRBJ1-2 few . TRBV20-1 CSAPPGQGRHGYTF TGCAGTGCGCCCCCAGGGCAGGGGAGGCATGGCTACACCTTC
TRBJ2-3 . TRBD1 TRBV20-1 CSAQAGQGRTDTQYF TGCAGTGCTCAGGCGGGACAGGGGCGCACAGATACGCAGTATTTT
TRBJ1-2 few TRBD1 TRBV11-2 CASSFAGGVNYGYTF TGTGCCAGCAGCTTCGCAGGGGGAGTGAACTATGGCTACACCTTC
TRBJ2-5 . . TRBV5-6 CASSFEREYQETQYF TGTGCCAGCAGCTTTGAACGGGAGTACCAAGAGACCCAGTACTTC
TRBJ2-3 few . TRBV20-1 CSAQGEGVTDTQYF TGCAGTGCCCAAGGAGAGGGAGTCACAGATACGCAGTATTTT
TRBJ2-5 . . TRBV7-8 CASSSEGNVETQYF TGTGCCAGCAGCTCCGAGGGGAATGTGGAGACCCAGTACTTC
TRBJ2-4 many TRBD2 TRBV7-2 CASSLVPGGAARLNIQYF TGTGCCAGCAGCTTAGTGCCCGGGGGGGCCGCCCGGTTAAACATTCAGTACTTC